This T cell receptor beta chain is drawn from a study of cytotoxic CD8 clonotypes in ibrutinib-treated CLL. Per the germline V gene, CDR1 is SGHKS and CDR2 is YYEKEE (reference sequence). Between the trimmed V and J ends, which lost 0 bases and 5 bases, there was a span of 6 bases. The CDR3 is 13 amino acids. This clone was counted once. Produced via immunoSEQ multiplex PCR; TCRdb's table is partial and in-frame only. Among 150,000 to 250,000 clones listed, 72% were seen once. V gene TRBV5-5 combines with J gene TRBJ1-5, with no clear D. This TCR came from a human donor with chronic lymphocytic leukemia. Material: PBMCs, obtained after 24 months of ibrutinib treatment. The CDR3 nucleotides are TGTGCCAGCAGCTTGGGAGAATATCAGCCCCAGCATTTT. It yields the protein CASSLGEYQPQHF.